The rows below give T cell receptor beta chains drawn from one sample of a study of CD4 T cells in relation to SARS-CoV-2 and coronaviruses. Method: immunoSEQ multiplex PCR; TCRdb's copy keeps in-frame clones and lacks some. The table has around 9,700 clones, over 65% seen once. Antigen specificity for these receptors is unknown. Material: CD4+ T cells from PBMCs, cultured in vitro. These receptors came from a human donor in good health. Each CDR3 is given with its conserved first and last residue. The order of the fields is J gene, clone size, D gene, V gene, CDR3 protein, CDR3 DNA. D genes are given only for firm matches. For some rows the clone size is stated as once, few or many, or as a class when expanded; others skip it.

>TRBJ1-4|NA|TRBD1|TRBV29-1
CSARTGAVTNEKLFF
TGCAGCGCTCGGACAGGGGCAGTCACTAATGAAAAACTGTTTTTT
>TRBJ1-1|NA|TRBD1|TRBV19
CASRETGRGETEAFF
TGTGCCAGCAGGGAGACAGGGAGGGGGGAGACTGAAGCTTTCTTT
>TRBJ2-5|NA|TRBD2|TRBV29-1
CSVGPRVAGGLETQYF
TGCAGCGTTGGACCACGTGTAGCGGGGGGGTTAGAGACCCAGTACTTC
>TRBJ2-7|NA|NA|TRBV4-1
CASSQDLTGGAWEQYF
TGCGCCAGCAGCCAAGATTTAACGGGGGGCGCTTGGGAGCAGTACTTC
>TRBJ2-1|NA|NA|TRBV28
CASRSPGTRTNEQFF
TGTGCCAGCAGAAGCCCCGGGACTCGGACCAATGAGCAGTTCTTC
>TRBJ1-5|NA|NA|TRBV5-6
CASSFTQGASNQPQHF
TGTGCCAGCAGCTTCACCCAGGGAGCCAGCAATCAGCCCCAGCATTTT
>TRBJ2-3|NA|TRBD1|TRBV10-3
CAINNAGGASADTQYF
TGTGCCATCAATAACGCAGGGGGCGCTTCCGCAGATACGCAGTATTTT
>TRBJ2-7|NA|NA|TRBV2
CASSEQDEQYF
TGTGCCAGCAGTGAACAGGACGAGCAGTACTTC
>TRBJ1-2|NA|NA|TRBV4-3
CASSQLTSYGYTF
TGCGCCAGCAGCCAACTGACGTCGTATGGCTACACCTTC
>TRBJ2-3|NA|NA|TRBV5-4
CASSLVADTDTQYF
TGTGCCAGCAGCTTGGTGGCGGACACAGATACGCAGTATTTT
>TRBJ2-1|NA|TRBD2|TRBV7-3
CASSFSSGRTNEQFF
TGTGCCAGCAGCTTTTCTAGCGGGAGGACGAATGAGCAGTTCTTC
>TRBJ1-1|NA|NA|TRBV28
CASSGRGRYTEAFF
TGTGCCAGCAGTGGTCGGGGCAGGTACACTGAAGCTTTCTTT
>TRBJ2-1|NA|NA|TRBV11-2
CASSFMGTGATNEQFF
TGTGCCAGCAGCTTTATGGGGACTGGAGCGACCAATGAGCAGTTCTTC
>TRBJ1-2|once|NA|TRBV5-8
CASSLDAGFGGYTF
TGTGCCAGCAGCTTGGATGCAGGGTTTGGTGGCTACACCTTC
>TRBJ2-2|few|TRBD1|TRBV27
CASRPRTGGNTGELFF
TGTGCCAGCAGACCGCGGACAGGGGGAAACACCGGGGAGCTGTTTTTT
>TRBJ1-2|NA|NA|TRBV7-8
CASSSTGGAYGYTF
TGTGCCAGCAGCTCCACGGGGGGCGCCTATGGCTACACCTTC